The 18 T cell receptor beta chains listed next were all sequenced from one sample in a study of blood T cells in healthy people across ages. For the second PCR, which ran for about 6 to 11 cycles, a sample-barcoded 5' primer and a J-beta primer mix were used. Via MiXCR, TCRdb re-called the 5' RACE reads, giving one row per CDR3 protein. The top ten hold around 9.2% of the sample, which has fewer than 800,000 distinct CDR3 sequences, about 25% seen once. This sample was also put to use in a study of T cells of mothers and their children.

The sequenced material came from blood. These TCRs come from a boy between 10 and 17 years old in good health.

The chain carries TRBV13 and TRBJ2-7; TRBD2 agrees at 7 bases. Germline trimming cut 5 bases from V and 2 bases from J; bases unmatched to any gene: 3. Per germline, CDR1 PRHDT and CDR2 FYEKMQ (reference sequence). CDR3 length equals 13 residues. CDR3 bases: TGTGCCAGCAGCCGGACTAGTCCCTACGAGCAGTACTTC. Its translation: CASSRTSPYEQYF.

V gene TRBV5-5 combines with J gene TRBJ2-2; D unclear. The V and J ends lost 0 bases and 3 bases respectively, with 18 bases between them. In germline, CDR1 is SGHKS, CDR2 YYEKEE (reference sequence). The CDR3 is 18 amino acids. The CDR3 DNA reads TGTGCCAGCAGCTTGGCCTACCGGAGCTTAGCATACACCGGGGAGCTGTTTTTT. This codes for CASSLAYRSLAYTGELFF.

This clonotype has a count of ten or more. The chain is built from TRBV28 and TRBJ1-4; D is perhaps TRBD1 (5 bases). CDR1 MDHEN and CDR2 SYDVKM come from the germline V gene. With 6 bases removed from V and 6 bases from J, the gap between germline ends came to 17 bases. This CDR3 contains 15 residues. The CDR3 protein is CASSQRGGWDEKLFF. The CDR3 region has the DNA TGTGCCAGCAGCCAAAGGGGAGGGTGGGATGAAAAACTGTTTTTT.

This clonotype has a handful of counts. The V and J genes are TRBV5-1 and TRBJ1-2, with a possible D match to TRBD1 (5 bases). CDR3 length: 16 amino acids. From germline, CDR1 is SGHRS and CDR2 YFSETQ. Trimming shortened V by 2 bases and J by 6 bases, and 20 bases separated the two germline ends. CDR3 bases: TGCGCCAGCAGCTTTTACCCAGGGAGGGGAGAGAATGGCTACACCTTC. This codes for CASSFYPGRGENGYTF. Drawing the rest from reference TRBV5-1 and TRBJ1-2, the complete variable domain is KAGVTQTPRYLIKTRGQQVTLSCSPISGHRSVSWYQQTPGQGLQFLFEYFSETQRNKGNFPGRFSGRQFSNSRSEMNVSTLELGDSALYLCASSFYPGRGENGYTFGSGTRLTVV.

This clonotype occurred a few times. The V and J genes are TRBV29-1 and TRBJ2-1; 7 positions agree with TRBD2. V trimming: 6 bases; J trimming: 2 bases; junction bases outside the gene matches: 4. The CDR3 contains 13 residues. Germline-derived CDR1 and CDR2 are SQVTM and ANQGSEA. CDR3 protein: CSVRGGPYNEQFF. The CDR3 DNA is TGCAGCGTCCGCGGGGGACCCTACAATGAGCAGTTCTTC.

The chain has TRBV12-5 and TRBJ2-7, with 9 bases aligning to TRBD1. CDR1 LGHNT and CDR2 FRNRAP come from the germline V gene. Trimming took 4 bases from V and 2 from J; bases not matched to a gene: 6. This CDR3 spans 15 amino acids. The CDR3, as DNA: TGTGCTAGTGGTTCGCCGGGACAGGGTACCTACGAGCAGTACTTC. It translates to CASGSPGQGTYEQYF. The variable domain in full, with the rest retrieved from reference TRBV12-5 and TRBJ2-7, is DARVTQTPRHKVTEMGQEVTMRCQPILGHNTVFWYRQTMMQGLELLAYFRNRAPLDDSGMPKDRFSAEMPDATLATLKIQPSEPRDSAVYFCASGSPGQGTYEQYFGPGTRLTVT.

This clonotype was counted a few times. This chain joins TRBV7-2 and TRBJ2-3, with TRBD2 matching over 13 bases. This CDR3 contains 18 residues. Germline CDR1 SGHTA, CDR2 FQGNSA. V was clipped by 5 bases and J by 4 bases; unmatched bases: 12. CDR3 in amino acids: CASSPYYLGLAGADTQYF. DNA for the CDR3: TGTGCCAGCAGCCCCTATTACCTAGGACTAGCGGGGGCAGATACGCAGTATTTT.

This clonotype appeared a few times. The chain couples TRBV5-1 to TRBJ2-1; 8 bases align to TRBD2. The J segment lost 8 bases and the V segment lost 0 bases, leaving 7 bases of the junction unmatched. Germline V CDR1 and CDR2: SGHRS, YFSETQ. The CDR3 runs 15 residues. The CDR3 here is CASSLGGSGTYEQFF. Here the CDR3 DNA reads TGCGCCAGCAGCTTGGGCGGTAGCGGGACCTATGAGCAGTTCTTC.

V is TRBV29-1 and J is TRBJ2-1, with 9 bases aligning to TRBD2. Germline CDR1 SQVTM, CDR2 ANQGSEA. The J segment lost 0 bases and the V segment lost 6 bases, leaving 18 bases of the junction unmatched. CDR3 length equals 19 residues. The CDR3 DNA follows: TGCAGCGTCCCAAGGCTGGCTAGCGGGAAGAGGGGCTCCTACAATGAGCAGTTCTTC. Its protein is CSVPRLASGKRGSYNEQFF.

The chain recombines TRBV6-2 or TRBV6-3 with TRBJ2-5; TRBD2 matches 14 bases. The CDR3 loop spans 17 amino acids. V lost 5 bases, J lost 5 bases, and 10 bases stayed unmatched. Germline values: CDR1 MNHEY, CDR2 SVGEGT. Here the CDR3 DNA reads TGTGCCAGCAGTCCCGGGACTAGCGGGAGAAGTTACGAGACCCAGTACTTC. Translation: CASSPGTSGRSYETQYF.

V is TRBV6-6 and J is TRBJ2-5; D might be TRBD1 (7 bases). The assigned J gene may be wrong: the sequence end matches TRBJ2-7 better. Germline V lookup: CDR1 MNHNY, CDR2 SVGAGI (reference sequence). The CDR3 has 16 residues. CDR3 coding DNA: TGTGCCAGCAGTTACCAGGGGGGACAGTTCTCCTACGAGCAGTACTTC. Its translation is CASSYQGGQFSYEQYF.

The V and J genes are TRBV20-1 and TRBJ2-5; D call uncertain. Germline V gene sequence: CDR1 DFQATT, CDR2 SNEGSKA (reference sequence). CDR3 size: 10 residues. The ends were cut back, 6 bases at V and 2 bases at J, with 4 bases in the middle. The CDR3 nucleotides are TGCAGTGCCCAGCAAGAGACCCAGTACTTC. Translation gives CSAQQETQYF.

Regarding this clonotype: An end of the junction differs from the germline gene, which may be a read error. The chain is built from TRBV7-9 and TRBJ2-5, with 11 bases matching TRBD2. The DNA matches TRBJ2-7 better at its end, which makes the J call doubtful. CDR3 length equals 16 residues. Germline V gene sequence: CDR1 SEHNR, CDR2 FQNEAQ (reference sequence). In nucleotides, the CDR3 is TGTGCCAGCAACTTAGCCGGGACTAGCGGAACCTACGAGCAGTACTTC. It encodes CASNLAGTSGTYEQYF.

This clonotype was counted only a few times. The chain is built from TRBV9 and TRBJ2-5; D possibly uses TRBD1 or TRBD2 (6 bases each). Germline assignment: CDR1 SGDLS and CDR2 YYNGEE. V was trimmed by 2 bases and J by 4 bases, leaving 18 bases between them. The CDR3 consists of 16 residues. Here the CDR3 reads CASSVRSGRGGETQYF. The CDR3 nucleotides are TGTGCCAGCAGCGTGAGGTCCGGGAGAGGGGGAGAGACCCAGTACTTC.

The chain uses TRBV29-1 and TRBJ2-1, with 11 bases identical to TRBD2. Germline CDR1 SQVTM, CDR2 ANQGSEA. The V segment lost 6 bases and the J segment 0 bases; nucleotides outside the gene matches: 7. This CDR3 spans 16 amino acids. CDR3 sequence: CSVPTSGGDSYNEQFF. As DNA, the CDR3 is TGCAGCGTGCCTACTAGCGGGGGCGACTCCTACAATGAGCAGTTCTTC.

The sample holds a few counts of this clonotype. The J gene is TRBJ2-7, the V gene TRBV6-5; D is possibly TRBD2 (6 bases). CDR1 is MNHEY, CDR2 SVGAGI, per germline. CDR3 size: 17 residues. The V end lost 3 bases, the J end lost 3 bases, and 21 bases lay between the germline ends. This CDR3 reads CASSYLTGVPGVYEQYF. The CDR3 coding sequence is TGTGCCAGCAGTTATTTGACGGGGGTGCCAGGAGTCTACGAGCAGTACTTC.

The chain recombines TRBV10-3 with TRBJ2-6; D is unresolved. Germline lookup yields CDR1 ENHRY and CDR2 SYGVKD. With 3 bases removed from V and 2 bases from J, the gap between germline ends came to 8 bases. The CDR3 spans 15 residues. The CDR3 coding sequence is TGTGCCATCAGTGATCGTGGAACTGGGGCCAACGTCCTGACTTTC. It yields the protein CAISDRGTGANVLTF.

This clonotype was observed a handful of times. V usage is TRBV20-1 and J usage is TRBJ1-3; D unclear. Germline lookup yields CDR1 DFQATT and CDR2 SNEGSKA (reference sequence). Trimming removed 5 bases from V and 0 bases from J, with 14 bases in between. The CDR3 has 15 residues. The CDR3, as DNA: TGCAGTGCTCCGAATACAGAAGACTCTGGAAACACCATATATTTT. This encodes CSAPNTEDSGNTIYF.